Detailed here is one TCR beta chain. Antigen specificity is unknown. This CDR3 region has 17 residues. Germline CDR1 is LGHNA and CDR2 is YNFKEQ. Trimming stripped 1 base from V and 2 bases from J, with 15 bases between. Version v3.0 of the immunoSEQ assay was performed at survey level. Samples were sequenced targeting 40,000-50,000 T-cell genomes each. Profiled with immunoSEQ multiplex PCR; TCRdb holds only in-frame clones, not every one. The repertoire holds fewer than 20,000 clones, with roughly 94% as singletons. These data belong to a study of long-term antiretroviral therapy in people with HIV. General study results and limits: Pre-ART-expanded clones dominated the repertoire at all time points. Post-treatment diversity went higher with ART but stayed below transplant donor controls. Compared with controls, HIV repertoires showed narrower CDR3 length ranges.

The sequences come from unsorted PBMCs, collected 6.4 years after starting antiretroviral therapy. The TCR originated in a woman aged 45-65 years with HIV. The V and J genes are TRBV4-2 and TRBJ1-5, with D possibly being TRBD1 (5 bases). The CDR3 nucleotides are TGTGCCAGCAGCCAAGGAGAGGGACCAGAGGGCAATCAGCCCCAGCATTTT. Translated, it gives CASSQGEGPEGNQPQHF.